A selection of T cell receptor beta chains follows, all from one sample in a study of CD8+ T cells in alopecia areata. Clones were sequenced by immunoSEQ multiplex PCR, and TCRdb holds only the in-frame ones, with some missing. The sample holds 110,000 or so clones, under 40% seen once. Specimen: CD4+ T cells sorted from blood. These receptors all stem from a human donor with alopecia areata. Each CDR3 is given with its conserved first and last residue. The order of the fields is V gene, J gene, clone size, D gene, CDR3 protein, CDR3 DNA. A D gene is named only where the DNA matches it firmly. Where a row states a size, it is once, few, many or the class of an expanded clone; other rows omit it.

v_gene: TRBV29-1
j_gene: TRBJ2-6
abundance: few
d_gene: .
CDR3aa: CSVGAGANVLTF
CDR3nt: TGCAGCGTGGGGGCTGGGGCCAACGTCCTGACTTTC

v_gene: TRBV4-3
j_gene: TRBJ1-6
abundance: .
d_gene: .
CDR3aa: CASSQEHSPLHF
CDR3nt: TGCGCCAGCAGCCAAGAGCATTCACCCCTCCACTTT

v_gene: TRBV7-9
j_gene: TRBJ2-5
abundance: .
d_gene: .
CDR3aa: CASSIQETQYF
CDR3nt: TGTGCCAGCAGTATTCAAGAGACCCAGTACTTC

v_gene: TRBV9
j_gene: TRBJ2-7
abundance: once
d_gene: .
CDR3aa: CASSVESGASYEQYF
CDR3nt: TGTGCCAGCAGCGTAGAGTCGGGGGCCTCCTACGAGCAGTACTTC

v_gene: TRBV7-9
j_gene: TRBJ2-1
abundance: few
d_gene: .
CDR3aa: CASSLSTDNNEQFF
CDR3nt: TGTGCCAGCAGCCTTAGCACGGACAACAATGAGCAGTTCTTC

v_gene: TRBV5-1
j_gene: TRBJ2-5
abundance: few
d_gene: .
CDR3aa: CASSLEGQVTETQYF
CDR3nt: TGCGCCAGCAGCTTGGAGGGTCAGGTTACGGAGACCCAGTACTTC

v_gene: TRBV30
j_gene: TRBJ2-7
abundance: .
d_gene: .
CDR3aa: CAWSAGGMYYEQYF
CDR3nt: TGTGCCTGGAGTGCAGGCGGGATGTACTACGAGCAGTACTTC

v_gene: TRBV20-1
j_gene: TRBJ2-3
abundance: .
d_gene: .
CDR3aa: CSEGSDTQYF
CDR3nt: TGCAGTGAGGGGTCAGATACGCAGTATTTT

v_gene: TRBV25-1
j_gene: TRBJ2-1
abundance: .
d_gene: TRBD1
CDR3aa: CASQRPGTGVNEQFF
CDR3nt: TGTGCCAGCCAACGACCTGGGACAGGGGTAAATGAGCAGTTCTTC

v_gene: TRBV29-1
j_gene: TRBJ2-5
abundance: .
d_gene: .
CDR3aa: CSVSRAETQYF
CDR3nt: TGCAGCGTCTCCCGCGCGGAGACCCAGTACTTC

v_gene: TRBV29-1
j_gene: TRBJ1-2
abundance: few
d_gene: .
CDR3aa: CSVEPQGTNYGYTF
CDR3nt: TGCAGCGTTGAACCCCAAGGGACTAACTATGGCTACACCTTC

v_gene: TRBV5-4
j_gene: TRBJ2-4
abundance: .
d_gene: .
CDR3aa: CASSFALVAGAKNIQYF
CDR3nt: TGTGCCAGCAGCTTCGCTCTTGTGGCGGGAGCCAAAAACATTCAGTACTTC

v_gene: TRBV2
j_gene: TRBJ2-3
abundance: few
d_gene: TRBD1
CDR3aa: CASSGQGVDTQYF
CDR3nt: TGTGCCAGTTCGGGACAGGGGGTTGATACGCAGTATTTT

v_gene: TRBV5-1
j_gene: TRBJ1-2
abundance: .
d_gene: TRBD1
CDR3aa: CASSFNNAGGGYTF
CDR3nt: TGCGCCAGCAGCTTTAACAACGCAGGGGGTGGCTACACCTTC

v_gene: TRBV29-1
j_gene: TRBJ1-5
abundance: .
d_gene: .
CDR3aa: CSVSTGFLQHF
CDR3nt: TGCAGCGTGTCAACAGGGTTCCTCCAGCATTTT

v_gene: TRBV27
j_gene: TRBJ1-2
abundance: few
d_gene: .
CDR3aa: CASSLFSAANYGYTF
CDR3nt: TGTGCCAGCAGTTTATTTTCAGCAGCTAACTATGGCTACACCTTC

v_gene: TRBV15
j_gene: TRBJ1-4
abundance: few
d_gene: TRBD1
CDR3aa: CATRGQDRGSVEKLFF
CDR3nt: TGTGCCACCAGAGGACAGGACAGGGGTTCGGTTGAAAAACTGTTTTTT

v_gene: TRBV5-1
j_gene: TRBJ2-2
abundance: few
d_gene: TRBD1
CDR3aa: CASSLRQGTGELFF
CDR3nt: TGCGCCAGCAGCTTAAGACAGGGGACCGGGGAGCTGTTTTTT

v_gene: TRBV6-5
j_gene: TRBJ2-5
abundance: few
d_gene: .
CDR3aa: CASSYSGGSETQYF
CDR3nt: TGTGCCAGCAGTTACTCAGGGGGGTCAGAGACCCAGTACTTC

v_gene: TRBV7-8
j_gene: TRBJ1-1
abundance: .
d_gene: .
CDR3aa: CASSLGQIMNTEAFF
CDR3nt: TGTGCCAGCAGCTTAGGACAGATCATGAACACTGAAGCTTTCTTT

v_gene: TRBV25-1
j_gene: TRBJ1-5
abundance: .
d_gene: .
CDR3aa: CASSARDIQPQHF
CDR3nt: TGTGCCAGCAGTGCCAGGGATATTCAGCCCCAGCATTTT

v_gene: TRBV29-1
j_gene: TRBJ2-5
abundance: .
d_gene: TRBD2
CDR3aa: CSVLAGAETQYF
CDR3nt: TGCAGCGTATTAGCGGGGGCAGAGACCCAGTACTTC

v_gene: TRBV28
j_gene: TRBJ1-6
abundance: few
d_gene: TRBD1
CDR3aa: CASSLWGQFSPLHF
CDR3nt: TGTGCCAGCAGTTTATGGGGACAGTTTTCACCCCTCCACTTT

v_gene: TRBV7-9
j_gene: TRBJ1-4
abundance: .
d_gene: TRBD1
CDR3aa: CASSQRQGREKLFF
CDR3nt: TGTGCCAGCAGCCAGAGACAGGGACGAGAAAAACTGTTTTTT

v_gene: TRBV5-1
j_gene: TRBJ1-2
abundance: once
d_gene: .
CDR3aa: CASSLIGGEDYGYTF
CDR3nt: TGCGCCAGCAGCTTGATTGGAGGGGAGGACTATGGCTACACCTTC

v_gene: TRBV29-1
j_gene: TRBJ2-1
abundance: few
d_gene: TRBD2
CDR3aa: CSVAGTSGGGRFNNEQFF
CDR3nt: TGCAGCGTTGCCGGGACTAGCGGGGGAGGCCGGTTTAACAATGAGCAGTTCTTC